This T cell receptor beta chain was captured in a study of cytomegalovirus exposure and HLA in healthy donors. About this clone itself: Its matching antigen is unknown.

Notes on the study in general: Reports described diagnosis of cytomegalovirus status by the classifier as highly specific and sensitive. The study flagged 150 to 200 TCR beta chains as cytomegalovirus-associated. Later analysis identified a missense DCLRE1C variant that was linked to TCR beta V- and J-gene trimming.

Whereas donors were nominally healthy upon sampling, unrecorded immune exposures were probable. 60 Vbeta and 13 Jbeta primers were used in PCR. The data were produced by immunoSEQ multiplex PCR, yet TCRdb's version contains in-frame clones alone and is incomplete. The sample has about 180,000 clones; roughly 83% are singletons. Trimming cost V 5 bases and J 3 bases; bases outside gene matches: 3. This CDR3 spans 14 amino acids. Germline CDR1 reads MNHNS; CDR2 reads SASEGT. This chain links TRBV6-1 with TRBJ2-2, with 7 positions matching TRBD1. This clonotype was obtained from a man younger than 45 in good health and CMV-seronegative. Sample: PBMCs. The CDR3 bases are TGTGCCAGCAGTCCGGGACAGCACACCGGGGAGCTGTTTTTT. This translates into CASSPGQHTGELFF.